The 6 T cell receptor beta chains given below trace back to one sample, sequenced in a study of cytomegalovirus exposure and HLA in healthy donors. Both 60 Vbeta primers and 13 Jbeta primers went into the PCR. Using immunoSEQ multiplex PCR, the repertoire was profiled, and TCRdb retains in-frame clones only, with some absent. This sample yields 150,000 to 180,000 clones, of which approximately 74% are seen a single time; roughly 2.8% belongs to the top ten. Input material: PBMCs. The source is a man between 18 and 35 years old in good health and CMV-seronegative.

The rearrangement uses TRBV5-5 and TRBJ1-4, with D maybe TRBD1 (5 bases). Trimming removed 0 bases from V and 4 bases from J, with 13 bases in between. The CDR3 covers 16 residues. Germline values: CDR1 SGHKS, CDR2 YYEKEE (reference sequence). The CDR3 sequence: CASSLAVGPNNEKLFF. The CDR3 DNA reads TGTGCCAGCAGCTTGGCTGTGGGGCCAAATAATGAAAAACTGTTTTTT.

Points on this clone: This sample includes further DNA sequences coding for the same CDR3. The V gene is TRBV2, the J gene TRBJ1-2; possibly TRBD1 for D (6 bases). The V gene's germline CDR1 is SNHLY and CDR2 FYNNEI. Trimming removed 6 bases at V and 2 bases at J, with 19 bases between. The CDR3 spans 16 residues. The CDR3 bases are TGTGCCAGCAGCGCACCCCAAAACCAGGGGAACTATGGCTACACCTTC. Amino acid sequence: CASSAPQNQGNYGYTF.

CDR3 in DNA: TGTGCCAGCAGTAATGGACAGACCTCTGGAAACACCATATATTTT. This codes for CASSNGQTSGNTIYF. The chain links TRBV6-1 to TRBJ1-3; D may be TRBD1 (6 bases). Germline values: CDR1 MNHNS, CDR2 SASEGT. Trimming left V 5 bases short and J 0 bases short, with 11 bases between. The CDR3 is 15 amino acids.

The sample holds a few counts of this clone. The V and J genes are TRBV2 and TRBJ1-4; no definite D call. Germline lookup yields CDR1 SNHLY and CDR2 FYNNEI. V was trimmed by 6 bases and J by 0 bases, leaving 8 bases between them. The CDR3 is made up of 14 amino acids. The CDR3 sequence: CASRGAATNEKLFF. Here the CDR3 DNA reads TGTGCCAGCAGGGGAGCAGCAACTAATGAAAAACTGTTTTTT.

As concerns this clone: At one end, the junction sequence differs from germline, possibly due to a read error. V is TRBV19 and J is TRBJ2-6; tentatively, D is TRBD2 (6 bases). The CDR3 runs to 15 residues. Per the germline V gene, CDR1 is LNHDA and CDR2 is SQIVND (reference sequence). CDR3 sequence: CASSILGTGANGLTF. For the CDR3, the DNA is TGTGCCAGTAGTATTCTGGGGACTGGGGCCAACGGCCTGACTTTC.

J is TRBJ1-4 and V is TRBV5-4, with D possibly matching TRBD1 (6 bases). Germline CDR1 and CDR2: SGHNT and YYREEE (reference sequence). This CDR3 has 12 amino acids. V lost 4 bases and J 8 bases, leaving 9 bases between the germline ends. The CDR3 region is CASSDRSEKLFF. In DNA form, the CDR3 reads TGTGCCAGCAGCGACAGGAGCGAAAAACTGTTTTTT. Full variable domain (outside the CDR3, taken from reference TRBV5-4 and TRBJ1-4): ETGVTQSPTHLIKTRGQQVTLRCSSQSGHNTVSWYQQALGQGPQFIFQYYREEENGRGNFPPRFSGLQFPNYSSELNVNALELDDSALYLCASSDRSEKLFFGSGTQLSVL.